This T cell receptor beta chain comes out of a study of CD8+CD57+ T cells in acquired aplastic anemia. Study at large: The average for DNA from sorted CD4+ and CD8+ cells was 2.5 to 4 ug.

The CDR3 is made up of 14 amino acids. Germline V lookup: CDR1 SGHRS, CDR2 YFSETQ. Trimming removed 4 bases at V and 4 bases at J, with 11 bases between. Genomic DNA constituted the template upon which TCR beta VDJ and CDR3 profiling was performed. MiXCR was run by TCRdb on the reads, yielding one entry per CDR3 protein. The sample consists of 130,000 or so distinct CDR3 sequences, roughly 40% of them appearing once. Study-wide results and caveats: The CD8+ Simpson's diversity of patients and controls was not significantly different.

Patients chosen for sequencing had shown CD8+CD57+ cell expansion by flow cytometry. The patients all had a severe acquired aplastic anemia diagnosis. This clonotype was recorded many times. Its antigen remains unidentified. The sequence derives from a human donor with aplastic anemia. V gene TRBV5-1 combines with J gene TRBJ2-2; D call uncertain. Sequencing input: sorted CD4+, CD8+, or CD8+CD57+ T cells (not recorded which) from PBMCs. CDR3 in DNA: TGCGCCAGCAGCCCCAAACCTATCACCGGGGAGCTGTTTTTT. It yields the protein CASSPKPITGELFF.